This TCR beta chain originates from a study of blood T cell repertoires in COVID-19. The age range of participants was about 18 to 100 years, with residence in under 25 US areas. This CDR3 region has 15 residues. Per germline, CDR1 SGHVS and CDR2 FQNEAQ. The V end was cut by 1 base, the J end by 2 bases, with 11 bases between. As originally analysed: Reference gene primers were amplified, and this amplification served to estimate nucleated cell counts. Libraries were prepared by immunoSEQ multiplex PCR; TCRdb keeps only in-frame clonotypes and omits some of them. V and J calls and clone size are those listed in that table; D and trimming were worked out from the DNA. The top ten clones hold roughly 16% of a sample with 200,000 to 250,000 clones, around 90% of them seen once.

This receptor was obtained from a man in his thirties or forties who had been exposed to COVID-19. Sequencing input: PBMCs or T cells enriched from blood (not recorded which). The rearrangement uses TRBV7-8 and TRBJ1-1; D is ambiguous. The CDR3 region is CASSLVRHFNTEAFF. The CDR3 DNA reads as TGTGCCAGCAGCTTAGTTCGACACTTTAACACTGAAGCTTTCTTT.